Shown below are 21 T cell receptor beta chains from a single sample sequenced in a study of Tregs in tolerant kidney transplant recipients. Libraries were prepared by immunoSEQ multiplex PCR; TCRdb keeps only in-frame clonotypes and omits some of them. The profile shows around 74,000 clones, 95% to 98% of them singletons. This specimen consisted of CD4+ T cells from blood, obtained before the transplant. The receptors here all came from a human donor who received a combined kidney and bone marrow transplant.

The rearrangement uses TRBV28 and TRBJ1-1; D remains ambiguous. The CDR3 sequence is 14 residues long. Germline CDR1 and CDR2: MDHEN and SYDVKM. V lost 2 bases, J lost 4 bases, and 11 bases lay in between. This CDR3 is CASSLPTDGTEAFF. The CDR3, as DNA: TGTGCCAGCAGTTTACCTACAGATGGCACTGAAGCTTTCTTT.

The genes are TRBV5-6 and TRBJ1-5, with a weak D call TRBD1 (6 bases). CDR1 and CDR2 (germline): SGHDT, YYEEEE. The CDR3 loop spans 15 amino acids. Trimming removed 0 bases at V and 5 bases at J, with 12 bases between. The DNA for the CDR3 is TGTGCCAGCAGCTTGGCAAGGGGGTCTTATCAGCCCCAGCATTTT. This sequence encodes CASSLARGSYQPQHF.

CDR3 sequence reads: CAISESSRVETQYF. The CDR3 DNA reads as TGTGCCATCAGTGAGTCGAGTCGGGTAGAGACCCAGTACTTC. The genes are TRBV10-3 and TRBJ2-5; D not resolved. V was clipped by 0 bases and J by 4 bases, with 9 bases between them. CDR1 and CDR2 (germline): ENHRY, SYGVKD. CDR3 length equals 14 residues.

The rearrangement uses TRBV19 and TRBJ2-2; 8 nucleotides line up with TRBD1. The CDR3 contains 15 residues. Trimming cost V 3 bases and J 4 bases; bases outside gene matches: 4. Germline CDR1 is LNHDA and CDR2 is SQIVND (reference sequence). The CDR3 region has the DNA TGTGCCAGTAGTATGGAACAGGGGGGCACCGGGGAGCTGTTTTTT. Translated, it gives CASSMEQGGTGELFF.

V usage is TRBV10-2 and J usage is TRBJ2-2, with 7 bases aligning to TRBD1. V trimming: 7 bases; J trimming: 2 bases; junction bases outside the gene matches: 4. CDR1 is WSHSY and CDR2 is SAAADI in the germline V gene. The CDR3 length is 14 residues. The CDR3, as DNA: TGCGCCAGCACCGGGACAGCCAACACCGGGGAGCTGTTTTTT. This sequence encodes CASTGTANTGELFF.

The V call is TRBV7-2, the J call TRBJ2-7; 8 nucleotides agree with TRBD2. The CDR3 length is 15 residues. V was clipped by 2 bases and J by 7 bases; unmatched bases: 10. Per the germline V gene, CDR1 is SGHTA and CDR2 is FQGNSA. DNA for the CDR3: TGTGCCAGCAGCTTATCTCAGCGGGGGCCCGGAGAGCAGTACTTC. It is translated as CASSLSQRGPGEQYF.

The chain uses TRBV19 and TRBJ1-2; possibly TRBD1 for D (5 bases). V lost 4 bases to trimming and J lost 6 bases, with 12 bases between them. The germline V gene encodes CDR1 LNHDA and CDR2 SQIVND (reference sequence). The CDR3 extends over 13 amino acids. The CDR3 nucleotides are TGTGCCAGTAGTACTGGCCAGGGCAATGGCTACACCTTC. Translated, it gives CASSTGQGNGYTF.

This chain uses TRBV4-1 with TRBJ2-7, with D uncertain. The germline V gene encodes CDR1 MGHRA and CDR2 YSYEKL. There are 16 residues in the CDR3. V dropped 1 base and J dropped 5 bases, with 18 bases sitting between them. CDR3 protein: CASSQVNLVYIDEQYF. The DNA of the CDR3 is TGCGCCAGCAGCCAAGTTAACCTAGTGTACATCGACGAGCAGTACTTC.

The CDR3 is CASSIGSRVEQETQYF. CDR3 nucleotides: TGTGCCAGTAGTATAGGGAGCAGGGTCGAGCAAGAGACCCAGTACTTC. The rearrangement uses TRBV19 and TRBJ2-5; a possible D gene is TRBD1 (5 bases). The CDR3 runs to 16 residues. The germline V and J ends were trimmed by 1 base and 2 bases, with 14 bases remaining between them. Germline CDR1 is LNHDA and CDR2 is SQIVND (reference sequence).

This chain uses TRBV4-3 with TRBJ2-1; 14 bases are a match to TRBD2. Per germline, CDR1 LGHNA and CDR2 YSLEER. V shed 5 bases, J shed 4 bases, and the junction held 7 bases outside the gene matches. The CDR3 is 17 residues long. For the CDR3, the DNA is TGCGCCAGCAGCTACGGACTAGCGGGAGGATCTTACAATGAGCAGTTCTTC. It specifies CASSYGLAGGSYNEQFF.

The J gene is TRBJ2-1, the V gene TRBV5-1, with 7 bases that match TRBD2. CDR1 SGHRS and CDR2 YFSETQ come from the germline V gene. The CDR3 is 16 amino acids. With V trimmed by 0 bases and J by 2 bases, 5 bases remained unmatched. CDR3 residues: CASSLVGGKTYNEQFF. In nucleotides, the CDR3 is TGCGCCAGCAGCTTGGTCGGGGGGAAGACCTACAATGAGCAGTTCTTC.

This clone was seen just once. V gene TRBV21-1 combines with J gene TRBJ2-2; TRBD2, the table's D call, lacks a check against the DNA. TRBV21-1 is a recognized pseudogene. This CDR3 has 14 amino acids. This chain's CDR3 is CASSKWVAGGELFF. In DNA, the CDR3 is TGTGCCAGCAGCAAATGGGTTGCGGGCGGGGAGCTGTTTTTT.

The chain is built from TRBV2 and TRBJ2-7; D might be TRBD2 (6 bases). V lost 7 bases and J lost 3, with 16 bases in between. CDR1 SNHLY and CDR2 FYNNEI come from the germline V gene. CDR3 size: 14 residues. The CDR3 reads CASTPDGGYYEQYF. The CDR3 region has the DNA TGTGCCAGCACTCCGGATGGGGGGTACTACGAGCAGTACTTC.

This chain joins TRBV7-2 and TRBJ2-2, with unresolved D. CDR1 is SGHTA, CDR2 FQGNSA, per germline. The CDR3 is 14 amino acids. Trimming left V 0 bases short and J 2 bases short, with 4 bases between. CDR3 sequence: CASSLARNTGELFF. CDR3 nucleotide sequence: TGTGCCAGCAGCTTAGCGCGCAACACCGGGGAGCTGTTTTTT.

This clone showed up just once. The chain combines TRBV9 with TRBJ2-2; maybe TRBD1 (6 bases). Germline CDR1 reads SGDLS; CDR2 reads YYNGEE. The CDR3 totals 17 residues. V was shortened by 3 bases and J by 4 bases, with 19 bases between the two germline ends. The CDR3 protein is CASSGGRVNPSTGELFF. For the CDR3, the DNA is TGTGCCAGCAGCGGGGGGCGGGTTAACCCGAGCACCGGGGAGCTGTTTTTT.

This chain uses TRBV19 with TRBJ1-1; the D gene is possibly TRBD1 (6 bases). With 6 bases removed from V and 10 bases from J, the gap between germline ends came to 12 bases. CDR1 is LNHDA and CDR2 is SQIVND in the germline V gene (reference sequence). The CDR3 totals 11 residues. CDR3 protein: CASRLRGGAFF. The CDR3 DNA reads as TGTGCCAGTAGACTACGAGGGGGAGCTTTCTTT.

The chain uses TRBV5-5 and TRBJ2-7, with TRBD2 matching over 7 bases. V shed 0 bases, J shed 3 bases, and the junction held 6 bases outside the gene matches. The CDR3 is made up of 15 amino acids. The germline gives CDR1 SGHKS, CDR2 YYEKEE (reference sequence). The CDR3 DNA reads TGTGCCAGCAGCTTGGCCGGGACTAATAACTACGAGCAGTACTTC. Translation: CASSLAGTNNYEQYF.

The V gene is TRBV5-4, the J gene TRBJ2-5; 10 bases align to TRBD1. V lost 2 bases to trimming and J lost 5 bases; unmatched junction nucleotides: 9. The CDR3 extends over 16 amino acids. The germline CDR1 and CDR2 sequences are SGHNT and YYREEE (reference sequence). CDR3 region: CASSLMTGGAGETQYF. The CDR3 region has the DNA TGTGCCAGCAGCTTAATGACAGGGGGCGCGGGGGAGACCCAGTACTTC.

The V and J genes are TRBV19 and TRBJ1-2, with 7 positions matching TRBD1. J was trimmed by 0 bases and V by 3 bases; bases with no gene match: 13. CDR1 and CDR2 (germline): LNHDA, SQIVND (reference sequence). The CDR3 is 18 residues long. CDR3 nucleotides: TGTGCCAGTAGTATGAGGTGGGACAGTCTCAGCGCTAACTATGGCTACACCTTC. It is translated as CASSMRWDSLSANYGYTF.

J is TRBJ2-5 and V is TRBV6-1, with 7 nucleotides matching TRBD2. This CDR3 has 13 amino acids. The germline V gene encodes CDR1 MNHNS and CDR2 SASEGT. The ends lost 6 bases at V and 2 bases at J; junction bases unmatched: 3. The DNA of the CDR3 is TGTGCCAGCAGAGCTAGCGGTCAAGAGACCCAGTACTTC. Translating gives CASRASGQETQYF.

The chain uses TRBV6-5 and TRBJ1-2, with 11 nucleotides matching TRBD1. The V and J ends lost 6 bases and 6 bases, in that order; junction bases with no gene match: 3. This CDR3 is built from 13 residues. The germline V gene has CDR1 MNHEY and CDR2 SVGAGI. The CDR3 coding sequence is TGTGCCAGCAGGCGGGGACAGGGGGATGGCTACACCTTC. The encoded protein is CASRRGQGDGYTF.